These 15 T cell receptor beta chains share one sample of origin, sequenced in a study of T cell responses to AZD1222 COVID-19 vaccine. The assay was immunoSEQ multiplex PCR, and TCRdb's table has in-frame clones only and misses some. Of about 110,000 clones in the sample, about nine tenths were seen once. This sample comprised peripheral blood, obtained on day 0 of AZD1222 vaccination. The receptors shown here come from an adult in good health.

This clone was recorded only once. V usage is TRBV9 and J usage is TRBJ2-7, with a possible D match to TRBD2 (6 bases). Germline CDR1 and CDR2: SGDLS and YYNGEE. The CDR3 consists of 14 residues. V lost 4 bases to trimming and J lost 6 bases, with 17 bases between them. This chain's CDR3 is CASSSQPGVGEQYF. As DNA, the CDR3 is TGTGCCAGCAGCTCCCAACCGGGGGTAGGCGAGCAGTACTTC.

The rearrangement links TRBV7-9 to TRBJ1-2; tentatively, D is TRBD1 (5 bases). The V end was cut by 5 bases, the J end by 3 bases, with 19 bases between. Looked up from germline, CDR1 is SEHNR and CDR2 is FQNEAQ (reference sequence). This CDR3 has 16 residues. This CDR3 reads CASSQGPVGAHYGYTF. In DNA, the CDR3 is TGTGCCAGCAGCCAAGGACCCGTCGGGGCCCACTATGGCTACACCTTC.

This chain uses TRBV27 with TRBJ1-2, with a tentative D call TRBD1 (5 bases). From germline, CDR1 is MNHEY and CDR2 SMNVEV (reference sequence). The CDR3 length is 12 residues. The V end was cut by 5 bases, the J end by 8 bases, with 12 bases between. The CDR3 here is CASSNQGWGYTF. The CDR3 DNA reads as TGTGCCAGCAGTAATCAGGGTTGGGGCTACACCTTC.

The CDR3 is CASSSTGSGQGAGEQYF. The CDR3 coding sequence is TGTGCCAGCAGCTCCACCGGGTCGGGACAGGGGGCGGGGGAGCAGTACTTC. The chain combines TRBV7-9 with TRBJ2-7; 12 nucleotides agree with TRBD1. The CDR3 loop spans 17 amino acids. V lost 4 bases and J lost 7; bases outside the gene matches: 14. Germline V lookup: CDR1 SEHNR, CDR2 FQNEAQ (reference sequence).

The chain employs TRBV5-8 and TRBJ1-6; D gene ambiguous. Trimming took off 0 bases at V and 0 bases at J, with 7 bases between the two ends. This CDR3 is built from 16 residues. Germline CDR1 is SGHTS and CDR2 is YDEGEE. CDR3 region: CASSLDGSSYNSPLHF. The CDR3 DNA reads TGTGCCAGCAGCTTGGACGGAAGCTCCTATAATTCACCCCTCCACTTT.

V gene TRBV4-1 combines with J gene TRBJ1-2; 10 bases fit TRBD1. The CDR3 sequence is 14 residues long. Trimming at V came to 3 bases and at J to 5 bases, leaving 3 bases not matched to a gene. CDR1 MGHRA and CDR2 YSYEKL come from the germline V gene. The CDR3 DNA is TGCGCCAGCAGCCAGAAGGACAGGGGGTATGGCTACACCTTC. Its protein product is CASSQKDRGYGYTF.

This rearrangement joins TRBV20-1 to TRBJ2-1, with TRBD2 as a possible D gene (5 bases). Germline CDR1 is DFQATT and CDR2 is SNEGSKA (reference sequence). The V end was cut by 3 bases, the J end by 4 bases, with 13 bases between. CDR3 size: 14 residues. For the CDR3, the DNA is TGCAGTGCTAGTACGGGATCTCGATACAATGAGCAGTTCTTC. It specifies CSASTGSRYNEQFF.

The chain carries TRBV10-1 and TRBJ1-1, with unresolved D. Germline V gene data show CDR1 as WNHNN and CDR2 as SYGVQD (reference sequence). The germline V and J ends were trimmed by 0 bases and 4 bases, with 9 bases remaining between them. This CDR3 is 14 amino acids long. This CDR3 is CASSESVVGTEAFF. For the CDR3, the DNA is TGCGCCAGCAGTGAGTCGGTGGTAGGCACTGAAGCTTTCTTT.

The chain is built from TRBV18 and TRBJ2-7, with 16 bases matching TRBD2. From germline, CDR1 is KGHSH and CDR2 LQKENI. There are 17 residues in the CDR3. V shed 3 bases, J shed 0 bases, and the junction held 2 bases outside the gene matches. As DNA, the CDR3 is TGTGCCAGCTCACCGGGACTAGCGGGGGGGATCTCCTACGAGCAGTACTTC. Translated: CASSPGLAGGISYEQYF. The full variable domain, rest sourced from reference TRBV18 and TRBJ2-7, is NAGVMQNPRHLVRRRGQEARLRCSPMKGHSHVYWYRQLPEEGLKFMVYLQKENIIDESGMPKERFSAEFPKEGPSILRIQQVVRGDSAAYFCASSPGLAGGISYEQYFGPGTRLTVT.

The gene calls are TRBV2 and TRBJ1-1, with 11 bases that match TRBD1. Germline CDR1 and CDR2: SNHLY and FYNNEI. This CDR3 has 12 amino acids. V trimming: 6 bases; J trimming: 9 bases; junction bases outside the gene matches: 3. The CDR3 coding sequence is TGTGCCAGCAGAAAGGACAGGGGGCAAGCTTTCTTT. It codes for CASRKDRGQAFF. Full variable domain (rest looked up from reference TRBV2 and TRBJ1-1): EPEVTQTPSHQVTQMGQEVILRCVPISNHLYFYWYRQILGQKVEFLVSFYNNEISEKSEIFDDQFSVERPDGSNFTLKIRSTKLEDSAMYFCASRKDRGQAFFGQGTRLTVV.

The gene calls are TRBV30 and TRBJ1-2, with TRBD1 matching 10 bases. This CDR3 has 15 amino acids. The junction had 11 bases not matched to a gene; V was cut back by 7 bases and J by 3 bases. Germline V CDR1 and CDR2: GTSNPN, SVGIG (reference sequence). In DNA, the CDR3 is TGTGCCTCCAGATCCGTCGGGACAGGGGACTATGGCTACACCTTC. Protein: CASRSVGTGDYGYTF.

The chain couples TRBV5-5 to TRBJ1-3; D gene ambiguous. V lost 0 bases and J lost 1, with 14 bases in between. The CDR3 contains 17 residues. Germline V lookup: CDR1 SGHKS, CDR2 YYEKEE (reference sequence). The CDR3 reads CASSLASLRESGNTIYF. The CDR3, as DNA: TGTGCCAGCAGCTTGGCCTCACTGCGGGAATCTGGAAACACCATATATTTT.

The chain couples TRBV2 to TRBJ2-2, with 13 bases aligning to TRBD2. J lost 1 base, V lost 6 bases, and 8 bases had no gene match. The CDR3 is 18 residues long. Germline V gives CDR1 SNHLY, CDR2 FYNNEI. Written as DNA, the CDR3 is TGTGCCAGCAGGAAAGGACTAGCGGGGGATATGAACACCGGGGAGCTGTTTTTT. It translates to CASRKGLAGDMNTGELFF.

V gene TRBV10-3 combines with J gene TRBJ2-3; TRBD2 aligns across 12 bases. Germline CDR1 is ENHRY and CDR2 is SYGVKD. This CDR3 contains 17 residues. The V and J ends lost 6 bases and 0 bases, in that order; junction bases with no gene match: 7. CDR3 bases: TGTGCCATCAGCAAACTAGCGGGGGGCACTAGCACAGATACGCAGTATTTT. As protein: CAISKLAGGTSTDTQYF.

The chain has TRBV2 and TRBJ1-2, with D tentatively TRBD1 (5 bases). From germline, CDR1 is SNHLY and CDR2 FYNNEI. The ends were cut back, 7 bases at V and 4 bases at J, with 13 bases in the middle. The CDR3 is 13 amino acids. Here the CDR3 reads CASTMTEAYGYTF. CDR3 bases: TGTGCCAGCACAATGACAGAAGCCTATGGCTACACCTTC.